Sequencing of this TCR beta chain was carried out in a study of blood T cell repertoires in COVID-19. Turning to the study itself: T cells, B-cell-depleted T cells, or PBMCs supplied cDNA or gDNA.

Per the original methods: It was from reference gene primer amplification that nucleated cell counts were estimated. Sequencing used immunoSEQ multiplex PCR; TCRdb keeps in-frame clones, though not all of them. Clone size and V and J calls were adopted from that table, with D and trimming inferred from the DNA. The table lists fewer than 250,000 clones, 86% of them singletons. Per germline, CDR1 LGHNA and CDR2 YNFKEQ. This CDR3 has 16 amino acids. Trimming cost V 0 bases and J 5 bases; bases outside gene matches: 9. Sample: peripheral blood. This chain connects TRBV4-2 to TRBJ1-1; 7 nucleotides agree with TRBD1. The source of this sequence is a woman in her 70s with acute or convalescent COVID-19. CDR3 DNA sequence: TGTGCCAGCAGCCAAGAAAGGGGGACAGATAGGACTGAAGCTTTCTTT. Translating gives CASSQERGTDRTEAFF.